The present T cell receptor beta chain was sequenced within a study of blood T cell repertoires in COVID-19. For the study at large: T cells, B-cell-depleted T cells, or PBMCs supplied cDNA or gDNA.

Trimming removed 0 bases from V and 7 bases from J, with 10 bases in between. Germline CDR1 and CDR2: GTSNPN and SVGIG (reference sequence). The CDR3 is made up of 14 amino acids. Original processing methods: Counts of nucleated cells, estimated from reference gene primer amplification, were obtained. Some clones are missing from TCRdb's copy, which holds only in-frame ones; the method was immunoSEQ multiplex PCR. Clonal size and the V and J genes are those of that table, whereas D and trimming came from the DNA. The table lists 150,000 to 200,000 clones, roughly 94% of them singletons. This receptor was obtained from a man aged 25 to 40 with COVID-19, enrolled during active disease. Specimen: peripheral blood. V and J are TRBV30 and TRBJ1-6, with D possibly being TRBD1 (6 bases). The CDR3: CAWSVGGPNSPLHF. The DNA for the CDR3 is TGTGCCTGGAGTGTAGGGGGTCCCAATTCACCCCTCCACTTT.